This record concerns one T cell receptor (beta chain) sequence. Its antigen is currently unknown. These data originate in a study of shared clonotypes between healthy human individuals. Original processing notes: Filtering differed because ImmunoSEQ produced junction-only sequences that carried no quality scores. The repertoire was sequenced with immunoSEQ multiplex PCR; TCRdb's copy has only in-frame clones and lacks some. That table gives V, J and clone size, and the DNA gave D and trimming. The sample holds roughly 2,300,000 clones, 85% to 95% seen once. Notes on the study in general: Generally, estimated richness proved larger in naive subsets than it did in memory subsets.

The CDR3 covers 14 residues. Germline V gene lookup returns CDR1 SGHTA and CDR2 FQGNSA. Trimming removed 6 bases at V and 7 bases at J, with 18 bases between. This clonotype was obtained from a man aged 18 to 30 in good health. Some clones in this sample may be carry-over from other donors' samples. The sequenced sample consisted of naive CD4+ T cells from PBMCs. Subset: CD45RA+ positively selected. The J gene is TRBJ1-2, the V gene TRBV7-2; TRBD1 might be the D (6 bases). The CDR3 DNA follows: TGTGCCAGCAGTTCTAAGGGGGAAGTGGCTGGCTACACCTTC. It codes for CASSSKGEVAGYTF.